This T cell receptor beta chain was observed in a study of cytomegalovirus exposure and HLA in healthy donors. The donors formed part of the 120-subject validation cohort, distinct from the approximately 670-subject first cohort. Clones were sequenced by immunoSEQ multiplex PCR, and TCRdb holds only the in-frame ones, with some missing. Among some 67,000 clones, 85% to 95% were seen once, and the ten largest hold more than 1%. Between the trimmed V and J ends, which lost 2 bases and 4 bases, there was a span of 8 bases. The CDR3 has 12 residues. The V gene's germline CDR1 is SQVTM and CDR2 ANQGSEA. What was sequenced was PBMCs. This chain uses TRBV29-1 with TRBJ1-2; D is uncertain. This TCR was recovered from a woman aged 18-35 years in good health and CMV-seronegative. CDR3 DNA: TGCAGCGTTGAACCACAGCTCTATGGCTACACCTTC. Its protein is CSVEPQLYGYTF.